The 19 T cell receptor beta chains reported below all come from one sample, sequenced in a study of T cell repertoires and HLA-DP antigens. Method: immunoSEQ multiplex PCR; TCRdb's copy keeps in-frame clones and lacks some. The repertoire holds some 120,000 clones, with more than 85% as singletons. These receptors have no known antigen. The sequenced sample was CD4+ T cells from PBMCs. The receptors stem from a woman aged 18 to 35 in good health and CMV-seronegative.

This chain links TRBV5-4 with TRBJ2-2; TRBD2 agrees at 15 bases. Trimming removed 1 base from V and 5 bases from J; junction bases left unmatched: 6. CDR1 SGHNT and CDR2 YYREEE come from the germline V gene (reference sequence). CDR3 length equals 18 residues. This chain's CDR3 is CASSLPGLAGGGTGELFF. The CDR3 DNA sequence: TGTGCCAGCAGCTTGCCGGGACTAGCGGGAGGTGGGACCGGGGAGCTGTTTTTT.

Written as DNA, the CDR3 is TGTGCCAGTAGTCCCACTAGCGGGAGTTACAATGAGCAGTTCTTC. This codes for CASSPTSGSYNEQFF. The chain uses TRBV19 and TRBJ2-1, with TRBD2 matching over 11 bases. The junction had 4 bases not matched to a gene; V was cut back by 5 bases and J by 4 bases. CDR1 is LNHDA and CDR2 is SQIVND in the germline V gene (reference sequence). CDR3 length: 15 residues.

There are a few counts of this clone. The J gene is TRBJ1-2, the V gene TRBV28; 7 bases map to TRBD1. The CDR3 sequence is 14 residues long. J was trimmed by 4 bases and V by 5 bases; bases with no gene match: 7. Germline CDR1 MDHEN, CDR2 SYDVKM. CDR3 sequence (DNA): TGTGCCAGCAGTCCCACGACAGGGATCTATGGCTACACCTTC. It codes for CASSPTTGIYGYTF.

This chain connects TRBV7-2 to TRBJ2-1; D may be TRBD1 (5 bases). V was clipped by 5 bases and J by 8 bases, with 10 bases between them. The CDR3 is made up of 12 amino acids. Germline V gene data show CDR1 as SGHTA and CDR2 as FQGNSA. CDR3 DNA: TGTGCCAGCAGCCCATCAGGGCATGAGCAGTTCTTC. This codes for CASSPSGHEQFF. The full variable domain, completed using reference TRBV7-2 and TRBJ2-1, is GAGVSQSPSNKVTEKGKDVELRCDPISGHTALYWYRQSLGQGLEFLIYFQGNSAPDKSGLPSDRFSAERTGGSVSTLTIQRTQQEDSAVYLCASSPSGHEQFFGPGTRLTVL.

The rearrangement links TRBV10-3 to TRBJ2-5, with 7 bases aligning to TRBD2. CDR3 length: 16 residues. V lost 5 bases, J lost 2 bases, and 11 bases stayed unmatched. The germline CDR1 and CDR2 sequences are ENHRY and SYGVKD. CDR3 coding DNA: TGTGCCATCAGTTACGGGAGAGGGAGGGGACAAGAGACCCAGTACTTC. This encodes CAISYGRGRGQETQYF.

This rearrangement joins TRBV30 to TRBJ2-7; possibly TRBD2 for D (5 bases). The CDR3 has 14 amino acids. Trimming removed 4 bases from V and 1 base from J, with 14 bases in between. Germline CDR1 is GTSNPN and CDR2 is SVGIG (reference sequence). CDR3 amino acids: CAWNLEDWSYEQYF. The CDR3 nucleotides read TGTGCCTGGAACCTCGAGGACTGGTCCTACGAGCAGTACTTC.

The CDR3 spells CSVLPARSTDTQYF. Here the CDR3 DNA reads TGCAGCGTCCTCCCCGCTCGAAGCACAGATACGCAGTATTTT. The rearrangement uses TRBV29-1 and TRBJ2-3, with D unresolved. The CDR3 runs to 14 residues. The germline V and J ends were trimmed by 6 bases and 0 bases, with 13 bases remaining between them. Germline CDR1 is SQVTM and CDR2 is ANQGSEA.

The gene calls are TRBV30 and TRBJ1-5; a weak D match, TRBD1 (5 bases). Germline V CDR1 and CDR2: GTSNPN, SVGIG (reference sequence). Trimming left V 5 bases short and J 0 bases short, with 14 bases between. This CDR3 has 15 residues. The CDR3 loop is CAWSRELYSNQPQHF. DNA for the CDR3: TGTGCCTGGTCCAGGGAACTCTATAGCAATCAGCCCCAGCATTTT.

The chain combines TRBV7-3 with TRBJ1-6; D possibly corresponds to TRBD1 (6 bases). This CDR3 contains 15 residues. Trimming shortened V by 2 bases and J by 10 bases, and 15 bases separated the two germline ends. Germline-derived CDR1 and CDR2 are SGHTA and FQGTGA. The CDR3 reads CASSLLGAPRSPLHF. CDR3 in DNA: TGTGCCAGCAGCTTATTGGGGGCGCCGAGGTCACCCCTCCACTTT.

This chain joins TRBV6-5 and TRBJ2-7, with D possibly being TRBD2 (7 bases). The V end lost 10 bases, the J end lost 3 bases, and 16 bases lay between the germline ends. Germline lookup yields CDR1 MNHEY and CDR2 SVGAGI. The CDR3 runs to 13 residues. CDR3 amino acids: CATRGGGDYEQYF. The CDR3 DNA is TGTGCCACCCGAGGGGGGGGAGACTACGAGCAGTACTTC.

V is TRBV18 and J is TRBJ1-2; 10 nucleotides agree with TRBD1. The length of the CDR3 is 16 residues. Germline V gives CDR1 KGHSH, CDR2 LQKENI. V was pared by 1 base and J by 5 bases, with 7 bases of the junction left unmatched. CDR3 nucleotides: TGTGCCAGCTCACCACTTCAGGACAGGGGGTATTATGGCTACACCTTC. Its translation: CASSPLQDRGYYGYTF.

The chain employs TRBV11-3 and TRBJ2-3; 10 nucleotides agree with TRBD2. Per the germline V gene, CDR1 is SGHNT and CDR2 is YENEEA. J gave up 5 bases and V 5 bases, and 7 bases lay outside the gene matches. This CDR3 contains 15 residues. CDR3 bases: TGTGCCAGCAGCCAGACTAGCGGGTTTGGAGATACGCAGTATTTT. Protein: CASSQTSGFGDTQYF.

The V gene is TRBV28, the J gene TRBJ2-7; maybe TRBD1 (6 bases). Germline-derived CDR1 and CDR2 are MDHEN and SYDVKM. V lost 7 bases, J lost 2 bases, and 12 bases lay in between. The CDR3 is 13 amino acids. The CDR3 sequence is CASISTGTYEQYF. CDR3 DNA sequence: TGTGCCAGCATCTCTACAGGGACCTACGAGCAGTACTTC.

The CDR3: CASSPPPQPQHF. In DNA, the CDR3 is TGTGCCAGCAGTCCCCCACCTCAGCCCCAGCATTTT. The chain links TRBV28 to TRBJ1-5, with unresolved D. Germline CDR1 reads MDHEN; CDR2 reads SYDVKM. Trimming removed 5 bases from V and 6 bases from J, with 8 bases in between. The CDR3 consists of 12 residues.

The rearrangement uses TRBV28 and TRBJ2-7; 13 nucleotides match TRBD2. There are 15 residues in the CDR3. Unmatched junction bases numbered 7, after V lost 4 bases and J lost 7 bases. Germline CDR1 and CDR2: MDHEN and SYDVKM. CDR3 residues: CASSSLAGGPTEQYV. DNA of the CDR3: TGTGCCAGCAGTTCACTAGCGGGGGGGCCGACGGAGCAGTACGTC.

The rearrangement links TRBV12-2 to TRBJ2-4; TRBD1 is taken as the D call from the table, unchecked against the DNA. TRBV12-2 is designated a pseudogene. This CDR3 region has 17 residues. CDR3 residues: CASRLDWTGDWGNIQYF. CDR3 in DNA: TGTGCAAGTCGCTTAGACTGGACAGGGGATTGGGGAAACATTCAGTACTTC.

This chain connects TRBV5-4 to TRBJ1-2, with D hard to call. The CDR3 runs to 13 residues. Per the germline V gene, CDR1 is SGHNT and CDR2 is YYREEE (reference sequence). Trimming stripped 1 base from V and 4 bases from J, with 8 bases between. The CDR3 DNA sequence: TGTGCCAGCAGCTTGCCTGGTAGCTATGGCTACACCTTC. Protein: CASSLPGSYGYTF.

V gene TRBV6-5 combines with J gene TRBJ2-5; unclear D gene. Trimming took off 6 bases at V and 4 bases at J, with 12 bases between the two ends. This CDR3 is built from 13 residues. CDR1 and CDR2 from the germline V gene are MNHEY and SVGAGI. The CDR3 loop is CASRSPGGETQYF. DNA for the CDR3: TGTGCCAGCAGAAGCCCCGGTGGAGAGACCCAGTACTTC.

The CDR3 DNA follows: TGTGCCAGCTCACAAGACAGGACCTCTGGAAACACCATATATTTT. Amino acids: CASSQDRTSGNTIYF. The chain employs TRBV18 and TRBJ1-3; possibly TRBD1 for D (6 bases). Germline CDR1 reads KGHSH; CDR2 reads LQKENI. CDR3 length: 15 residues. V lost 4 bases, J lost 0 bases, and 10 bases lay in between.